This T cell receptor (beta chain) was documented in a study of T-cell reconstitution after alpha-beta-depleted transplantation in children. The CDR3 totals 14 residues. Germline CDR1 MNHEY, CDR2 SMNVEV (reference sequence). The germline V and J ends were trimmed by 7 bases and 0 bases, with 10 bases remaining between them. This clonotype has at least ten counts. Unique molecular identifiers were incorporated when the TCRbeta library was constructed. TCRdb re-called the PCR reads with MiXCR, one entry per CDR3 protein. The sample contains 70,000 to 95,000 distinct CDR3 sequences, 9% to 15% of which appear only once.

Sequencing was performed on PBMCs from the stem cell graft donor, taken from the stem cell graft. V gene TRBV27 combines with J gene TRBJ2-1, with D possibly being TRBD1 or TRBD2 (5 bases each). The sequence was obtained from a human donor who donated a stem cell graft to a child with inherited bone marrow failure. DNA of the CDR3: TGTGCCAGCACCCAGAGGGGCTCCTACAATGAGCAGTTCTTC. This translates into CASTQRGSYNEQFF.